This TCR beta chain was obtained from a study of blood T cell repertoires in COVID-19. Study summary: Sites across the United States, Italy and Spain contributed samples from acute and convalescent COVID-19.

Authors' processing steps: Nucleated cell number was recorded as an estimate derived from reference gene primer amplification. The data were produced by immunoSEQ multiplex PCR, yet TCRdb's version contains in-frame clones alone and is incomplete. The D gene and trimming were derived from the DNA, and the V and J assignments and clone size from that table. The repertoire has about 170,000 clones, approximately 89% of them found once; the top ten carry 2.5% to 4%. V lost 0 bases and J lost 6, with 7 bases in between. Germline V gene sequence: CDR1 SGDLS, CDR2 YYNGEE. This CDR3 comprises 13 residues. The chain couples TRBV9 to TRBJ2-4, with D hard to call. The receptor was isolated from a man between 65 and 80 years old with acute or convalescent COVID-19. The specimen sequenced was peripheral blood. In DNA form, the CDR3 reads TGTGCCAGCAGCGTAGCTCCAGGAAACATTCAGTACTTC. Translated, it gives CASSVAPGNIQYF.